The present T cell receptor beta chain was sequenced within a study of T-cell reconstitution after alpha-beta-depleted transplantation in children. Germline CDR1 MNHEY, CDR2 SMNVEV (reference sequence). The CDR3 sequence is 14 residues long. Trimming pared 6 bases from V and 2 bases from J, leaving 11 bases between. The sample holds a few counts of this clonotype. Preparing the TCRbeta library involved the use of unique molecular identifiers. One entry per CDR3 protein, called by TCRdb with MiXCR from the PCR reads. The data hold more than 550,000 distinct CDR3 sequences, with over 9.5% observed a single time.

This clonotype was obtained from a human donor who donated a stem cell graft to a child with acute myeloid leukemia. This chain links TRBV27 with TRBJ1-5, with a weak D call TRBD1 (5 bases). The starting material was PBMCs from the stem cell graft donor, obtained from the stem cell graft. The CDR3 sequence: CASRTEWGNQPQHF. CDR3 coding DNA: TGTGCCAGCAGGACAGAATGGGGCAATCAGCCCCAGCATTTT.